These T cell receptor beta chains were read from a single sample in a study of blood T cell repertoires in COVID-19. TCRdb's table, derived via immunoSEQ multiplex PCR, lists solely in-frame clones and lacks some. The sample includes 300,000 to 400,000 clones, roughly 90% of them seen just once. Input material: peripheral blood. These receptors were collected from a woman aged 70 to 79 with COVID-19, enrolled during active disease. CDR3s include the opening cysteine and the closing phenylalanine or tryptophan. The order of the fields is D gene, J gene, clone size, V gene, CDR3 length, CDR3 protein, CDR3 DNA. The D gene is left open where the match is weak. Clone size is given for some rows only: seen once, a few or many times, or a class if the clone is expanded.

D gene: NA; J gene: TRBJ1-3; clone size: NA; V gene: TRBV7-9; CDR3 length: 15; CDR3 protein: CASRGGGASGNTIYF; CDR3 DNA: TGTGCCAGCAGGGGAGGGGGAGCCTCTGGAAACACCATATATTTT
D gene: NA; J gene: TRBJ1-3; clone size: NA; V gene: TRBV6-2/TRBV6-3; CDR3 length: 15; CDR3 protein: CASSRSEVPGNTIYF; CDR3 DNA: TGTGCCAGCAGCCGATCGGAGGTCCCTGGAAACACCATATATTTT
D gene: NA; J gene: TRBJ1-4; clone size: NA; V gene: TRBV5-4; CDR3 length: 16; CDR3 protein: CASSPAGDYGNEKLFF; CDR3 DNA: TGTGCCAGCAGCCCCGCAGGGGACTATGGTAATGAAAAACTGTTTTTT
D gene: NA; J gene: TRBJ1-1; clone size: once; V gene: TRBV11-2; CDR3 length: 13; CDR3 protein: CASWGQDKYGAFF; CDR3 DNA: TGTGCCAGCTGGGGACAAGACAAATATGGAGCTTTCTTT
D gene: TRBD1; J gene: TRBJ1-1; clone size: NA; V gene: TRBV18; CDR3 length: 14; CDR3 protein: CASSRDRGGTEAFF; CDR3 DNA: TGTGCCAGCTCACGGGACAGGGGAGGAACTGAAGCTTTCTTT
D gene: NA; J gene: TRBJ2-5; clone size: NA; V gene: TRBV11-2; CDR3 length: 16; CDR3 protein: CASRGGGRGRLETQYF; CDR3 DNA: TGTGCCAGCAGGGGAGGCGGTAGGGGTCGTTTGGAGACCCAGTACTTC
D gene: NA; J gene: TRBJ1-1; clone size: NA; V gene: TRBV6-4; CDR3 length: 13; CDR3 protein: CASSDSIRGEAFF; CDR3 DNA: TGTGCCAGCAGTGACTCGATCAGGGGAGAGGCTTTCTTT
D gene: TRBD2; J gene: TRBJ2-6; clone size: NA; V gene: TRBV18; CDR3 length: 17; CDR3 protein: CASSPPRGSSGANVLTF; CDR3 DNA: TGTGCCAGCTCACCACCGCGGGGGAGCTCTGGGGCCAACGTCCTGACTTTC
D gene: NA; J gene: TRBJ2-5; clone size: NA; V gene: TRBV9; CDR3 length: 16; CDR3 protein: CASSVAPMDGLETQYF; CDR3 DNA: TGTGCCAGCAGCGTAGCCCCTATGGATGGGCTGGAGACCCAGTACTTC
D gene: TRBD1; J gene: TRBJ2-5; clone size: NA; V gene: TRBV4-2; CDR3 length: 15; CDR3 protein: CASSQDLTGGETQYF; CDR3 DNA: TGTGCCAGCAGCCAAGATCTGACAGGGGGTGAGACCCAGTACTTC
D gene: TRBD1; J gene: TRBJ1-1; clone size: NA; V gene: TRBV18; CDR3 length: 14; CDR3 protein: CASSWDRVNTEAFF; CDR3 DNA: TGTGCCAGCTCCTGGGACAGGGTGAACACTGAAGCTTTCTTT
D gene: TRBD1; J gene: TRBJ2-7; clone size: NA; V gene: TRBV5-1; CDR3 length: 14; CDR3 protein: CASSLSGGPHEQYF; CDR3 DNA: TGCGCCAGCAGCTTGTCAGGGGGCCCCCACGAGCAGTACTTC
D gene: TRBD1; J gene: TRBJ1-3; clone size: few; V gene: TRBV9; CDR3 length: 16; CDR3 protein: CASSQTGAISGNTIYF; CDR3 DNA: TGTGCCAGCAGCCAGACAGGGGCTATCTCTGGAAACACCATATATTTT
D gene: TRBD1; J gene: TRBJ2-5; clone size: NA; V gene: TRBV7-2; CDR3 length: 15; CDR3 protein: CASSSTGGRGETQYF; CDR3 DNA: TGTGCCAGCAGCTCTACAGGGGGCCGCGGGGAGACCCAGTACTTC
D gene: TRBD2; J gene: TRBJ2-1; clone size: once; V gene: TRBV5-1; CDR3 length: 13; CDR3 protein: CASSKGLVVEQFF; CDR3 DNA: TGCGCCAGCAGCAAGGGACTAGTGGTTGAGCAGTTCTTC